The text below deals with one T cell receptor beta chain. The antigen is unknown. Following extraction, RNA underwent reverse transcription to cDNA, which served as the sequencing template. TCRdb keeps only in-frame clones here, not all; method: immunoSEQ multiplex PCR. The sample gives roughly 200,000 clones, about 55% of which show up once; roughly a tenth is in the top ten. Trimming took 0 bases from V and 0 from J, leaving 11 bases between them. The CDR3 consists of 16 residues. Germline assignment: CDR1 LGHNA and CDR2 YSLEER. Noted treatment: oral pan-JAK inhibitor, 5-10 mg twice daily. Lesional scalp punch biopsies and peripheral blood came from alopecia areata patients. This sample is drawn from a study of CD8+ T cells in alopecia areata. Study observations and caveats: Researchers report lesional scalp, most notably alopecia totalis/universalis, outstripped normal scalp in clonality. It was observed that many expanded lesional clones persisted in scalp and blood during tofacitinib. Links between baseline CD8+ expansion and response need larger treated cohorts.

The TCR originated in a human donor with alopecia areata. Material: CD8+ T cells sorted from blood, obtained at week 24, from a patient treated with tofacitinib. The chain recombines TRBV4-3 with TRBJ1-2; possibly TRBD1 for D (5 bases). CDR3: CASSQDFQGSNYGYTF. CDR3 coding DNA: TGCGCCAGCAGCCAAGATTTTCAGGGATCTAACTATGGCTACACCTTC.